These T cell receptor beta chains were read from a single sample in a study of blood T cell repertoires in COVID-19. Sequencing was performed with immunoSEQ multiplex PCR; in TCRdb, only in-frame clones are kept and a portion is missing. Of 150,000 to 200,000 clones in the sample, approximately 87% were seen once. Sequenced input: peripheral blood. These receptors originate from a person between 65 and 79 years old with COVID-19, enrolled during active disease. Each CDR3 is given with its conserved first and last residue. Each record gives: D gene, V gene, clone size, J gene, CDR3 length, CDR3 DNA, CDR3 protein. The D gene is left open where the match is weak. The listing skips clone size in some rows; elsewhere it reads once, few, many or a size class.

D gene: NA; V gene: TRBV27; clone size: NA; J gene: TRBJ2-1; CDR3 length: 13; CDR3 DNA: TGTGCCAGCAGTTTCGGGGAGGACAATGAGCAGTTCTTC; CDR3 protein: CASSFGEDNEQFF
D gene: TRBD1; V gene: TRBV2; clone size: once; J gene: TRBJ1-5; CDR3 length: 14; CDR3 DNA: TGTGCCAGCTGTTGGACAGGAGCAAATCAGCCCCAGCATTTT; CDR3 protein: CASCWTGANQPQHF
D gene: NA; V gene: TRBV7-9; clone size: NA; J gene: TRBJ1-2; CDR3 length: 16; CDR3 DNA: TGTGCCAGCAGCTTAGACGGACGGGAAGCTAACTATGGCTACACCTTC; CDR3 protein: CASSLDGREANYGYTF
D gene: NA; V gene: TRBV5-5; clone size: NA; J gene: TRBJ2-5; CDR3 length: 14; CDR3 DNA: TGTGCCAGCAGCTTGTTGGGCAGGGAAGAGACCCAGTACTTC; CDR3 protein: CASSLLGREETQYF
D gene: NA; V gene: TRBV30; clone size: NA; J gene: TRBJ2-7; CDR3 length: 14; CDR3 DNA: TGTGCCTGGAGGACTACTAGTTTCCCCTACGAGCAGTACTTC; CDR3 protein: CAWRTTSFPYEQYF
D gene: NA; V gene: TRBV6-5; clone size: NA; J gene: TRBJ1-5; CDR3 length: 13; CDR3 DNA: TGTGCCAGCTCGGCGGGGGTAGATCAGCCCCAGCATTTT; CDR3 protein: CASSAGVDQPQHF
D gene: NA; V gene: TRBV5-1; clone size: NA; J gene: TRBJ2-3; CDR3 length: 11; CDR3 DNA: TGCGCCAGCAGCTTTGGCGATACGCAGTATTTT; CDR3 protein: CASSFGDTQYF
D gene: TRBD2; V gene: TRBV5-6; clone size: NA; J gene: TRBJ2-5; CDR3 length: 17; CDR3 DNA: TGTGCCAGCAGCTGGGGTACTAGCGGGGGACTCCAAGAGACCCAGTACTTC; CDR3 protein: CASSWGTSGGLQETQYF
D gene: NA; V gene: TRBV15; clone size: NA; J gene: TRBJ1-2; CDR3 length: 14; CDR3 DNA: TGTGCCACCAGCAGAGGATTCGGGAACTATGGCTACACCTTC; CDR3 protein: CATSRGFGNYGYTF
D gene: TRBD1; V gene: TRBV12-3/TRBV12-4; clone size: NA; J gene: TRBJ1-2; CDR3 length: 13; CDR3 DNA: TGTGCCAGCAGCCACAGGGGCGCGGGTGGCTACACCTTC; CDR3 protein: CASSHRGAGGYTF
D gene: NA; V gene: TRBV6-5; clone size: few; J gene: TRBJ1-6; CDR3 length: 14; CDR3 DNA: TGTGCCAGCCTGTCGAGGGGAGGTGATTCACCCCTCCACTTT; CDR3 protein: CASLSRGGDSPLHF
D gene: NA; V gene: TRBV5-1; clone size: NA; J gene: TRBJ1-2; CDR3 length: 15; CDR3 DNA: TGCGCCAGCAGCTTGGGGGCAGCAGCTAACTATGGCTACACCTTC; CDR3 protein: CASSLGAAANYGYTF
D gene: NA; V gene: TRBV5-1; clone size: NA; J gene: TRBJ2-2; CDR3 length: 17; CDR3 DNA: TGCGCCAAACCCCCCCCCTACAGGGAACCAAACACCGGGGAGCTGTTTTTT; CDR3 protein: CAKPPPYREPNTGELFF
D gene: NA; V gene: TRBV18; clone size: many; J gene: TRBJ1-4; CDR3 length: 14; CDR3 DNA: TGTGCCAGCTCACCAGGGGGCGCCGCTGAAAAACTGTTTTTT; CDR3 protein: CASSPGGAAEKLFF
D gene: NA; V gene: TRBV5-1; clone size: NA; J gene: TRBJ1-1; CDR3 length: 12; CDR3 DNA: TGCGCCAGCAGCCCGACGGGGACTGAAGCTTTCTTT; CDR3 protein: CASSPTGTEAFF
D gene: TRBD2; V gene: TRBV29-1; clone size: NA; J gene: TRBJ2-3; CDR3 length: 17; CDR3 DNA: TGCAGCGTTGAAGATCGTATTAGCGGGGGACGCACAGATACGCAGTATTTT; CDR3 protein: CSVEDRISGGRTDTQYF
D gene: TRBD1; V gene: TRBV9; clone size: NA; J gene: TRBJ2-5; CDR3 length: 15; CDR3 DNA: TGTGCCAGCAGCCAACAGGGGACAGGCCAAGAGACCCAGTACTTC; CDR3 protein: CASSQQGTGQETQYF
D gene: NA; V gene: TRBV9; clone size: NA; J gene: TRBJ1-2; CDR3 length: 15; CDR3 DNA: TGTGCCAGCAGCCCCCGCGTTATAGCTAACTATGGCTACACCTTC; CDR3 protein: CASSPRVIANYGYTF
D gene: TRBD1; V gene: TRBV2; clone size: NA; J gene: TRBJ1-1; CDR3 length: 14; CDR3 DNA: TGTGCCAGCAGACAAAACAGGGGTTCCACTGAAGCTTTCTTT; CDR3 protein: CASRQNRGSTEAFF
D gene: NA; V gene: TRBV11-1; clone size: NA; J gene: TRBJ1-2; CDR3 length: 14; CDR3 DNA: TGTGCCAGCAGCTCCCGGCGGGGTGACTATGGCTACACCTTC; CDR3 protein: CASSSRRGDYGYTF
D gene: TRBD1; V gene: TRBV19; clone size: NA; J gene: TRBJ2-6; CDR3 length: 16; CDR3 DNA: TGTGCCAGCGGCCGGGACAGGGTTTCTGGGGCCAACGTCCTGACTTTC; CDR3 protein: CASGRDRVSGANVLTF
D gene: NA; V gene: TRBV6-2/TRBV6-3; clone size: NA; J gene: TRBJ1-1; CDR3 length: 13; CDR3 DNA: TGTGCCAGCAGTTACGGGCAGAGCACTGAAGCTTTCTTT; CDR3 protein: CASSYGQSTEAFF
D gene: NA; V gene: TRBV7-2; clone size: NA; J gene: TRBJ1-2; CDR3 length: 14; CDR3 DNA: TGTGCCAGCAGCTTATCACCCGGCGGGGATGGCTACACCTTC; CDR3 protein: CASSLSPGGDGYTF
D gene: NA; V gene: TRBV11-2; clone size: NA; J gene: TRBJ1-6; CDR3 length: 13; CDR3 DNA: TGTGCCAGCAGCCCGGGGGTGGATTCACCCCTCCACTTT; CDR3 protein: CASSPGVDSPLHF
D gene: TRBD1; V gene: TRBV30; clone size: NA; J gene: TRBJ1-1; CDR3 length: 15; CDR3 DNA: TGTGCCTGGAGCCCCCGGGACAGGGGATGGACTGAAGCTTTCTTT; CDR3 protein: CAWSPRDRGWTEAFF
D gene: TRBD2; V gene: TRBV28; clone size: NA; J gene: TRBJ2-3; CDR3 length: 14; CDR3 DNA: TGTGCCAGTCAGAGACTAGCTCTATCAGATACGCAGTATTTT; CDR3 protein: CASQRLALSDTQYF
D gene: TRBD1; V gene: TRBV7-2; clone size: NA; J gene: TRBJ1-1; CDR3 length: 16; CDR3 DNA: TGTGCCAGCAGCTTATCTTGGACAGGGACGAACACTGAAGCTTTCTTT; CDR3 protein: CASSLSWTGTNTEAFF
D gene: NA; V gene: TRBV5-1; clone size: NA; J gene: TRBJ2-7; CDR3 length: 13; CDR3 DNA: TGCGCCAGCAGCCCCGACAGTTTCTACGAGCAGTACTTC; CDR3 protein: CASSPDSFYEQYF
D gene: NA; V gene: TRBV9; clone size: NA; J gene: TRBJ2-4; CDR3 length: 13; CDR3 DNA: TGTGCCAGCAGCCAACAGGGTGCAAACATTCAGTACTTC; CDR3 protein: CASSQQGANIQYF
D gene: NA; V gene: TRBV28; clone size: NA; J gene: TRBJ1-1; CDR3 length: 12; CDR3 DNA: TGTGCCAGCAGTTTTGAGGGCGGTGAAGCTTTCTTT; CDR3 protein: CASSFEGGEAFF
D gene: TRBD1; V gene: TRBV28; clone size: NA; J gene: TRBJ1-1; CDR3 length: 17; CDR3 DNA: TGTGCCAGCAGTTTTCTGCGGACAGGGAACATGAACACTGAAGCTTTCTTT; CDR3 protein: CASSFLRTGNMNTEAFF
D gene: NA; V gene: TRBV7-9; clone size: NA; J gene: TRBJ2-5; CDR3 length: 15; CDR3 DNA: TGTGCCAGCAGCTTAAGGCGCGGGAAACAAGAGACCCAGTACTTC; CDR3 protein: CASSLRRGKQETQYF
D gene: TRBD2; V gene: TRBV4-3; clone size: NA; J gene: TRBJ2-5; CDR3 length: 15; CDR3 DNA: TGCGCCAGCAGCCAACTGGCGGGAGCCCGGGAGACCCAGTACTTC; CDR3 protein: CASSQLAGARETQYF
D gene: TRBD2; V gene: TRBV4-3; clone size: NA; J gene: TRBJ2-5; CDR3 length: 18; CDR3 DNA: TGCGCCAGCAGCCAAGCGTTACTAGCGGGGAAAAACCAAGAGACCCAGTACTTC; CDR3 protein: CASSQALLAGKNQETQYF
D gene: NA; V gene: TRBV20-1; clone size: NA; J gene: TRBJ1-1; CDR3 length: 13; CDR3 DNA: TGCAGTGCTAGTAACCTGGGGGGGACTGAAGCTTTCTTT; CDR3 protein: CSASNLGGTEAFF
D gene: TRBD2; V gene: TRBV4-2; clone size: few; J gene: TRBJ2-2; CDR3 length: 17; CDR3 DNA: TGTGCCAGCAGCCAGGGACTAGCGGGAGGGACCCCCGGGGAGCTGTTTTTT; CDR3 protein: CASSQGLAGGTPGELFF